This entry lists 10 T cell receptor beta chains sequenced from one sample in a study of shared clonotypes between healthy human individuals. The repertoire was sequenced with immunoSEQ multiplex PCR; TCRdb's copy has only in-frame clones and lacks some. Of about 1 million clones listed, around 75% are singletons. What was sequenced was memory CD4+ T cells sorted from blood. Subset defined: CD45RA-negative fraction. These receptors all stem from a man between 18 and 29 years old in good health.

This chain joins TRBV5-1 and TRBJ1-1, with unresolved D. The CDR3 has 13 residues. Germline V gives CDR1 SGHRS, CDR2 YFSETQ. V was cut by 1 base and J by 7 bases, with 11 bases left in between. This CDR3 reads CASSLIPEGEAFF. The DNA for the CDR3 is TGCGCCAGCAGCTTGATCCCGGAAGGTGAAGCTTTCTTT.

J is TRBJ2-5 and V is TRBV5-1; D possibly corresponds to TRBD2 (7 bases). The CDR3 has 15 residues. The germline gives CDR1 SGHRS, CDR2 YFSETQ. V lost 4 bases to trimming and J lost 5 bases, with 18 bases between them. CDR3 nucleotides: TGCGCCAGCAGCCTCAATACGGGGGGCCGGGAGACCCAGTACTTC. Its translation: CASSLNTGGRETQYF.

CDR3 coding DNA: TGTGCCAGCAGAAAAGACAGCTCTGGAAACACCATATATTTT. It yields the protein CASRKDSSGNTIYF. The rearrangement uses TRBV7-9 and TRBJ1-3; possible D gene TRBD1, 5 bases. Germline V gives CDR1 SEHNR, CDR2 FQNEAQ (reference sequence). The germline V and J ends were trimmed by 6 bases and 0 bases, with 9 bases remaining between them. The CDR3 totals 14 residues.

The V and J genes are TRBV19 and TRBJ2-3; D not certain. The V end was cut by 5 bases, the J end by 6 bases, with 9 bases between. Per the germline V gene, CDR1 is LNHDA and CDR2 is SQIVND (reference sequence). The CDR3 runs to 12 residues. The CDR3 here is CASSARPDTQYF. The DNA for the CDR3 is TGTGCCAGTAGTGCCCGGCCGGATACGCAGTATTTT.

In DNA form, the CDR3 reads TGTGCCAGCAGGACTCCGGGACAGCCTGCAGCTTTCTTT. Translation: CASRTPGQPAAFF. The chain combines TRBV7-9 with TRBJ1-1; TRBD1 matches at 7 bases. The germline CDR1 and CDR2 sequences are SEHNR and FQNEAQ (reference sequence). The CDR3 consists of 13 residues. Trimming removed 6 bases from V and 10 bases from J; junction bases left unmatched: 11.

The gene calls are TRBV5-1 and TRBJ1-6, with TRBD1 as a possible D gene (6 bases). In germline, CDR1 is SGHRS, CDR2 YFSETQ. The V gene lost 3 bases and the J gene lost 8 bases, with 15 bases spanning the gap. The CDR3 spans 15 residues. CDR3 in amino acids: CASSSTQGLYSPLHF. The CDR3 bases are TGCGCCAGCAGCTCGACTCAGGGGTTGTATTCACCCCTCCACTTT.

The chain links TRBV4-3 to TRBJ2-1; the D gene is possibly TRBD1 (6 bases). V dropped 4 bases and J dropped 11 bases, with 15 bases sitting between them. Germline CDR1 and CDR2: LGHNA and YSLEER. There are 13 residues in the CDR3. CDR3 nucleotide sequence: TGCGCCAGCAGCCGACAGGAAGAACGTCAGCAGTTCTTC. Translation gives CASSRQEERQQFF.

The chain recombines TRBV7-2 with TRBJ2-5, with D uncertain. Per the germline V gene, CDR1 is SGHTA and CDR2 is FQGNSA. The CDR3 runs 12 residues. V was cut by 1 base and J by 9 bases, with 9 bases left in between. CDR3 DNA: TGTGCCAGCAGCTTAGATCCGTTGGCCCAGTACTTC. It codes for CASSLDPLAQYF.

V and J are TRBV4-3 and TRBJ2-7; 15 bases fit TRBD2. The ends lost 0 bases at V and 6 bases at J; junction bases unmatched: 6. The CDR3 runs to 17 residues. Germline V CDR1 and CDR2: LGHNA, YSLEER. CDR3 coding DNA: TGCGCCAGCAGCCAAGATCGGGGACTAGCGGGAGGACTCGAGCAGTACTTC. Protein sequence: CASSQDRGLAGGLEQYF.

The CDR3 region is CASSFRIFGQFF. CDR3 DNA: TGTGCCAGCAGTTTCCGAATCTTCGGGCAGTTCTTC. The chain combines TRBV28 with TRBJ2-1, with D unresolved. Germline V gene sequence: CDR1 MDHEN, CDR2 SYDVKM. This CDR3 comprises 12 residues. V was pared by 3 bases and J by 12 bases, with 12 bases between.